The next 16 T cell receptor beta chains were all read from a single sample in a study of shared clonotypes between healthy human individuals. Repertoires were generated with immunoSEQ multiplex PCR, while TCRdb's copy carries only in-frame clones and drops some. The sample holds around 2.5 million clones, approximately 93% seen once. The sequenced sample consisted of naive CD4+ T cells from PBMCs. The subset: CD45RA+ positively selected. All receptors come from a man between 18 and 35 years old in good health. Some clones in this sample may be carry-over from other donors' samples.

This chain uses TRBV9 with TRBJ2-1, with 8 bases identical to TRBD2. CDR1 is SGDLS and CDR2 is YYNGEE in the germline V gene. This CDR3 comprises 15 residues. V was clipped by 2 bases and J by 3 bases; unmatched bases: 4. The CDR3 reads CASSVSGIFYNEQFF. The CDR3 DNA is TGTGCCAGCAGCGTTAGCGGGATTTTCTACAATGAGCAGTTCTTC.

The rearrangement joins TRBV18 to TRBJ1-5, with a possible D match to TRBD1 (5 bases). The CDR3 is 14 residues long. Per the germline V gene, CDR1 is KGHSH and CDR2 is LQKENI. V was pared by 4 bases and J by 7 bases, with 14 bases between. CDR3 nucleotides: TGTGCCAGCTCACTCCAGGGATCGAGGCAGCCCCAGCATTTT. Translating gives CASSLQGSRQPQHF. Using reference TRBV18 and TRBJ1-5 for the parts outside the CDR3, the full variable domain is NAGVMQNPRHLVRRRGQEARLRCSPMKGHSHVYWYRQLPEEGLKFMVYLQKENIIDESGMPKERFSAEFPKEGPSILRIQQVVRGDSAAYFCASSLQGSRQPQHFGDGTRLSIL.

This clone occurred once. The chain recombines TRBV11-1 with TRBJ2-4; tentatively, D is TRBD1 (6 bases). The CDR3 sequence is 15 residues long. Germline lookup yields CDR1 SGHAT and CDR2 FQDESV (reference sequence). Trimming cost V 5 bases and J 6 bases, with 17 bases left between them. The chain's CDR3 is CASSPNGDTRNIQYF. CDR3 coding DNA: TGTGCCAGCAGCCCCAATGGGGACACCCGAAACATTCAGTACTTC.

In its sample, this clone was seen once. The CDR3 sequence: CASSREEGSEQFF. CDR3 in DNA: TGTGCCAGCTCAAGAGAAGAGGGGTCTGAGCAGTTCTTC. This chain links TRBV18 with TRBJ2-1; D is tentatively TRBD1 or TRBD2 (5 bases each). V was clipped by 5 bases and J by 9 bases, with 14 bases between them. Germline V gene sequence: CDR1 KGHSH, CDR2 LQKENI. This CDR3 comprises 13 residues.

The chain couples TRBV15 to TRBJ1-1, with D uncertain. V was cut by 1 base and J by 3 bases, with 12 bases left in between. The CDR3 covers 15 residues. Germline V gives CDR1 LNHNV, CDR2 YYDKDF (reference sequence). In nucleotides, the CDR3 is TGTGCCACCAGCAGAGGAACGGCGGCCTACACTGAAGCTTTCTTT. This encodes CATSRGTAAYTEAFF. The whole variable domain, filled in from reference TRBV15 and TRBJ1-1, reads DAMVIQNPRYQVTQFGKPVTLSCSQTLNHNVMYWYQQKSSQAPKLLFHYYDKDFNNEADTPDNFQSRRPNTSFCFLDIRSPGLGDTAMYLCATSRGTAAYTEAFFGQGTRLTVV.

The V gene is TRBV6-6, the J gene TRBJ2-3, with 11 bases aligning to TRBD1. This CDR3 has 15 residues. V trimming: 5 bases; J trimming: 1 base; junction bases outside the gene matches: 2. CDR1 and CDR2 from the germline V gene are MNHNY and SVGAGI (reference sequence). CDR3 DNA: TGTGCCAGCAGTCAGGGACAGGGGGGCACAGATACGCAGTATTTT. It translates to CASSQGQGGTDTQYF.

The chain couples TRBV5-4 to TRBJ2-1; D not resolved. V lost 4 bases and J lost 0, with 11 bases in between. Per the germline V gene, CDR1 is SGHNT and CDR2 is YYREEE (reference sequence). CDR3 length: 15 residues. CDR3 region: CASSPPTSSYNEQFF. As DNA, the CDR3 is TGTGCCAGCAGCCCCCCTACGAGCTCCTACAATGAGCAGTTCTTC.

The chain has TRBV29-1 and TRBJ1-6; D unresolved. CDR1 is SQVTM, CDR2 ANQGSEA, per germline. Trimming stripped 7 bases from V and 7 bases from J, with 11 bases between. The CDR3 totals 12 residues. This CDR3 reads CSAQEQNSPLHF. CDR3 coding DNA: TGCAGCGCCCAAGAGCAGAATTCACCCCTCCACTTT.

This chain links TRBV2 with TRBJ1-1, with D uncertain. The CDR3 runs to 12 residues. Trimming stripped 6 bases from V and 11 bases from J, with 16 bases between. CDR1 is SNHLY and CDR2 is FYNNEI in the germline V gene. The CDR3 spells CASSLGGFAAFF. For the CDR3, the DNA is TGTGCCAGCAGCCTCGGCGGCTTTGCGGCTTTCTTT. The whole variable domain, remainder taken from reference TRBV2 and TRBJ1-1, is EPEVTQTPSHQVTQMGQEVILRCVPISNHLYFYWYRQILGQKVEFLVSFYNNEISEKSEIFDDQFSVERPDGSNFTLKIRSTKLEDSAMYFCASSLGGFAAFFGQGTRLTVV.

V is TRBV27 and J is TRBJ1-2; D gene uncertain. Germline V gene sequence: CDR1 MNHEY, CDR2 SMNVEV (reference sequence). With 5 bases removed from V and 7 bases from J, the gap between germline ends came to 20 bases. The CDR3 sequence is 15 residues long. The CDR3 sequence: CASSETPTRTGGYTF. In DNA, the CDR3 is TGTGCCAGCAGTGAAACCCCCACCCGGACGGGTGGCTACACCTTC.

The chain is built from TRBV19 and TRBJ2-7, with TRBD1 matching over 8 bases. The CDR3 has 13 residues. J gave up 10 bases and V 5 bases, and 10 bases lay outside the gene matches. Germline V gene lookup returns CDR1 LNHDA and CDR2 SQIVND (reference sequence). The chain's CDR3 is CASSLTGELGQYF. In DNA form, the CDR3 reads TGTGCCAGTAGTTTGACAGGGGAATTGGGACAGTACTTC.

The gene calls are TRBV6-5 and TRBJ2-7; 9 nucleotides match TRBD1. This CDR3 has 14 amino acids. V shed 2 bases and J 3 bases; nucleotides not matched to a gene: 2. Per the germline V gene, CDR1 is MNHEY and CDR2 is SVGAGI. The chain's CDR3 is CASSYGTGLYEQYF. DNA for the CDR3: TGTGCCAGCAGTTACGGGACAGGGCTCTACGAGCAGTACTTC.

The V gene is TRBV27, the J gene TRBJ2-7; 11 positions agree with TRBD2. The germline V gene has CDR1 MNHEY and CDR2 SMNVEV (reference sequence). With V trimmed by 0 bases and J by 2 bases, 3 bases remained unmatched. There are 16 residues in the CDR3. The CDR3, as DNA: TGTGCCAGCAGTTTATCCACTAGCGGGAGCACCTACGAGCAGTACTTC. This sequence encodes CASSLSTSGSTYEQYF.

V is TRBV2 and J is TRBJ1-3, with 9 bases identical to TRBD1. The CDR3 is made up of 16 amino acids. Germline V gives CDR1 SNHLY, CDR2 FYNNEI. V shed 4 bases, J shed 8 bases, and the junction held 12 bases outside the gene matches. CDR3 in DNA: TGTGCCAGCAGTGTCCGGGGACAGGGCAGCGGACACACCATATATTTT. This encodes CASSVRGQGSGHTIYF.

The CDR3 protein is CASSLDRPVGANVLTF. The CDR3 bases are TGCGCCAGCAGCTTGGATCGCCCTGTGGGGGCCAACGTCCTGACTTTC. The V and J genes are TRBV5-1 and TRBJ2-6; D uncertain. CDR1 and CDR2 (germline): SGHRS, YFSETQ. CDR3 size: 16 residues. Trimming left V 0 bases short and J 4 bases short, with 11 bases between.

The V and J genes are TRBV6-5 and TRBJ2-7, with TRBD1 identical over 9 bases. The junction had 10 bases not matched to a gene; V was cut back by 6 bases and J by 10 bases. Looked up from germline, CDR1 is MNHEY and CDR2 is SVGAGI. The CDR3 contains 13 residues. CDR3 loop: CASSRTAGQGQYF. CDR3 DNA: TGTGCCAGCAGCCGTACCGCGGGACAGGGACAGTACTTC.